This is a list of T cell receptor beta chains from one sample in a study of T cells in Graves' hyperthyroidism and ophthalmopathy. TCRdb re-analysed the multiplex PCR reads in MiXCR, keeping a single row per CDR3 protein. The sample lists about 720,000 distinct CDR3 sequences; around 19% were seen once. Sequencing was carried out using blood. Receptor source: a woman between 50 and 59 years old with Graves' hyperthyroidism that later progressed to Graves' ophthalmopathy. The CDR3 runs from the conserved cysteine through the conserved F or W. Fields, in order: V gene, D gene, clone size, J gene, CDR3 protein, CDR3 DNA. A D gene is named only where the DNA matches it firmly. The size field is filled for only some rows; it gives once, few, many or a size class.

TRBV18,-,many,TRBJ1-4,CASSPTTNEKLFF,TGTGCCAGCTCACCGACAACTAATGAAAAACTGTTTTTT
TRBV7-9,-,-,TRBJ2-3,CASPDRPSTDTQYF,TGTGCCAGCCCCGACAGGCCCAGCACAGATACGCAGTATTTT
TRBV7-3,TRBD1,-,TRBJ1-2,CASSLLGTGGGYGYTF,TGTGCCAGCAGCTTACTAGGGACAGGGGGTGGCTATGGCTACACCTTC
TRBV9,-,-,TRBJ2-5,CASSVRPGGRETQYF,TGTGCCAGCAGCGTCCGGCCGGGGGGCCGGGAGACCCAGTACTTC
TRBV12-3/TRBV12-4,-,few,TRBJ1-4,CASTVTNEKLFF,TGTGCCAGCACAGTAACTAATGAAAAACTGTTTTTT
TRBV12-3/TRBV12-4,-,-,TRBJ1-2,CASSLNWELYGYTF,TGTGCCAGCAGTTTAAATTGGGAACTATATGGCTACACCTTC
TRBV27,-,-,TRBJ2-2,CASRYAGGELFF,TGTGCCAGCAGATACGCCGGCGGGGAGCTGTTTTTT
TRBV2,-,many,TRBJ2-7,CASGVGTLYEQYF,TGTGCCAGCGGGGTTGGGACCTTGTACGAGCAGTACTTC
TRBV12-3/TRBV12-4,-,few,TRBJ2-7,CASSLIYEQYF,TGTGCCAGCAGTTTAATCTACGAGCAGTACTTC
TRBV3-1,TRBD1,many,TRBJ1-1,CASSGTGAWTEAFF,TGTGCCAGCAGTGGGACAGGGGCCTGGACTGAAGCTTTCTTT
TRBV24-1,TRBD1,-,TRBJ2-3,CATGGQGATDTQYF,TGTGCCACCGGAGGACAGGGGGCCACAGATACGCAGTATTTT
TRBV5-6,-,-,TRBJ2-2,CASSQGTVNTGELFF,TGTGCCAGCAGCCAGGGGACGGTGAACACCGGGGAGCTGTTTTTT
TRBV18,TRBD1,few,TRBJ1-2,CASSEYGTGSYGYTF,TGTGCCAGCTCAGAATACGGGACAGGATCATATGGCTACACCTTC
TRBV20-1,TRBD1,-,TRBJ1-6,CSAQDRQGSPLHF,TGCAGTGCCCAAGACCGACAGGGAAGTCCCCTCCACTTT
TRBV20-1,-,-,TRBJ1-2,CSAEPQTGYGYTF,TGCAGTGCTGAACCCCAGACTGGGTATGGCTACACCTTC
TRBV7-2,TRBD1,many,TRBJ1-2,CASSGGGGNYGYTF,TGTGCCAGCAGCGGAGGGGGCGGTAACTATGGCTACACCTTC
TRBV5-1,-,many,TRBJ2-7,CASSLGVESYEQYF,TGCGCCAGCAGCTTGGGGGTCGAATCCTACGAGCAGTACTTC
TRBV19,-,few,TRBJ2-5,CASTDQRSTETQYF,TGTGCCAGTACCGACCAGAGAAGCACGGAGACCCAGTACTTC
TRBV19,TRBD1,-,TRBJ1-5,CASYGGGTANQPQHF,TGTGCCAGTTATGGAGGGGGGACAGCAAATCAGCCCCAGCATTTT
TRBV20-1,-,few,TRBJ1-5,CSARVLDMYSNQPQHF,TGCAGTGCTAGAGTCCTGGACATGTATAGCAATCAGCCCCAGCATTTT
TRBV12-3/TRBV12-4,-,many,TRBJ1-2,CASSQGTGAYGYTF,TGTGCCAGCAGCCAAGGGACGGGGGCGTATGGCTACACCTTC
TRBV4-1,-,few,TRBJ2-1,CASSQAVAGAYNEQFF,TGCGCCAGCAGCCAAGCGGTCGCGGGCGCATACAATGAGCAGTTCTTC
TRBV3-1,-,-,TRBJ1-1,CASSQWRRNAMNTEAFF,TGTGCCAGCAGCCAATGGAGGAGAAATGCCATGAACACTGAAGCTTTCTTT
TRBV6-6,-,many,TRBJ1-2,CASSYSVQTGGYTF,TGTGCCAGCAGTTACTCGGTCCAAACCGGGGGCTACACCTTC
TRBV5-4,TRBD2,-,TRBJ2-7,CASSPPGLAGSYEQYF,TGTGCCAGCAGCCCCCCGGGACTAGCGGGTTCCTACGAGCAGTACTTC
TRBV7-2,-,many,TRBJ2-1,CASSRGVGSSYNEQFF,TGTGCCAGCAGCAGGGGGGTAGGAAGCTCCTACAATGAGCAGTTCTTC
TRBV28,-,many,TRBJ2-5,CASSFVSQETQYF,TGTGCCAGCAGTTTTGTATCTCAAGAGACCCAGTACTTC
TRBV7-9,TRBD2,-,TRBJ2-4,CASSFQAGGSNIQYF,TGTGCCAGCAGCTTCCAAGCGGGGGGGTCAAACATTCAGTACTTC
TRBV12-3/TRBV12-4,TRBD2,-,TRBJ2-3,CASTRGGGRDTQYF,TGTGCCAGCACCCGGGGGGGCGGGCGAGATACGCAGTATTTT
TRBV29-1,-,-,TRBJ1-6,CSVRTGDSYNSPLHF,TGCAGCGTTAGAACAGGTGACTCCTATAATTCACCCCTCCACTTT
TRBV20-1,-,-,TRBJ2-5,CSGVPRGETQYF,TGCAGTGGAGTCCCGAGGGGAGAGACCCAGTACTTC
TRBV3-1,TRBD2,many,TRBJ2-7,CASSQPLSSGVPNPYEQYF,TGTGCCAGCAGCCAGCCCCTGAGTAGCGGGGTCCCGAACCCCTACGAGCAGTACTTC
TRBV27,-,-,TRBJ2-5,CASSPPDTPGSQYF,TGTGCCAGCAGTCCACCTGACACGCCGGGGTCCCAGTACTTC